Listed here are 20 T cell receptor beta chains from one sample, sequenced in a study of shared clonotypes between healthy human individuals. In the naive CD8 group, cells lacked CD45RO and were positively selected for CCR7, so terminally differentiated effector memory CD45RA+ cells were left out. TCRdb's table, derived via immunoSEQ multiplex PCR, lists solely in-frame clones and lacks some. The repertoire has a few million clones, over 85% of them found once; the top ten carry under 2%. Sequenced input: naive CD8+ T cells from PBMCs. The receptor source for this set is a young man in good health. Some clones in this sample may be carry-over from other donors' samples.

The rearrangement links TRBV4-1 to TRBJ2-2; 9 bases fit TRBD2. V shed 4 bases and J 5 bases; nucleotides not matched to a gene: 8. The CDR3 sequence is 16 residues long. Germline V lookup: CDR1 MGHRA, CDR2 YSYEKL. In nucleotides, the CDR3 is TGCGCCAGCAGCCCACCTAGCGGGACCCGGACCGGGGAGCTGTTTTTT. As protein: CASSPPSGTRTGELFF.

The J gene is TRBJ1-1, the V gene TRBV25-1; D possibly corresponds to TRBD1 (5 bases). Per germline, CDR1 MGHDK and CDR2 SYGVNS. This CDR3 region has 13 residues. With 2 bases removed from V and 10 bases from J, the gap between germline ends came to 14 bases. This CDR3 is CASSEVGGARAFF. CDR3 bases: TGTGCCAGCAGTGAAGTAGGCGGGGCCAGAGCTTTCTTT.

The CDR3 sequence is CASSLAQGTYGYTF. The CDR3, as DNA: TGTGCCAGCAGCCTGGCCCAGGGAACCTATGGCTACACCTTC. This chain joins TRBV14 and TRBJ1-2, with D possibly being TRBD1 (5 bases). Germline assignment: CDR1 SGHDN and CDR2 FVKESK. The CDR3 is 14 amino acids. V was trimmed by 4 bases and J by 4 bases, leaving 13 bases between them.

V usage is TRBV5-8 and J usage is TRBJ2-1; tentatively, D is TRBD2 (6 bases). Germline CDR1 is SGHTS and CDR2 is YDEGEE. This CDR3 is 18 amino acids long. V was shortened by 3 bases and J by 5 bases, with 24 bases between the two germline ends. The DNA of the CDR3 is TGTGCCAGCAGCTCCACAGAATTGTGGGGGGTTAGGGACAATGAGCAGTTCTTC. Protein: CASSSTELWGVRDNEQFF.

The V and J genes are TRBV9 and TRBJ2-3; D is perhaps TRBD2 (6 bases). Trimming stripped 2 bases from V and 6 bases from J, with 13 bases between. This CDR3 has 14 amino acids. CDR1 is SGDLS and CDR2 is YYNGEE in the germline V gene. As DNA, the CDR3 is TGTGCCAGCAGCGTCGTGGGAGGTAGTGATACGCAGTATTTT. Protein sequence: CASSVVGGSDTQYF.

As for this clone: The sample holds other DNA sequences that translate to the same CDR3. The chain has TRBV6-5 and TRBJ2-1, with 9 bases lining up with TRBD1. The CDR3 loop spans 13 amino acids. Looked up from germline, CDR1 is MNHEY and CDR2 is SVGAGI. V shed 5 bases, J shed 6 bases, and the junction held 2 bases outside the gene matches. The CDR3 sequence: CASSATGGNEQFF. Written as DNA, the CDR3 is TGTGCCAGCAGTGCGACAGGGGGCAATGAGCAGTTCTTC.

The chain is built from TRBV19 and TRBJ2-5; 10 bases match TRBD1. The CDR3 runs to 15 residues. From germline, CDR1 is LNHDA and CDR2 SQIVND (reference sequence). V was clipped by 4 bases and J by 5 bases; unmatched bases: 7. The CDR3 DNA sequence: TGTGCCAGTAGTAGGGACAGGGGTTTAGGGGAGACCCAGTACTTC. It specifies CASSRDRGLGETQYF.

The chain recombines TRBV7-8 with TRBJ2-1, with 13 bases matching TRBD2. This CDR3 is 16 amino acids long. Germline V gene data show CDR1 as SGHVS and CDR2 as FQNEAQ. V shed 5 bases, J shed 8 bases, and the junction held 9 bases outside the gene matches. The CDR3 here is CASSPGTSGRADEQFF. The CDR3 nucleotides are TGTGCCAGCAGCCCAGGCACTAGCGGGAGGGCCGATGAGCAGTTCTTC.

This sequence joins TRBV29-1 and TRBJ1-5, with D unclear. There are 15 residues in the CDR3. Germline lookup yields CDR1 SQVTM and CDR2 ANQGSEA. V shed 6 bases and J shed 0 bases, with 15 bases lying between them. Here the CDR3 reads CSVPGEGHSNQPQHF. The CDR3 DNA reads TGCAGCGTCCCCGGAGAGGGCCATAGCAATCAGCCCCAGCATTTT.

In DNA, the CDR3 is TGTGCCAGCAGTCCGACGAGGGCGGGCACTGAAGCTTTCTTT. It yields the protein CASSPTRAGTEAFF. The rearrangement uses TRBV6-5 and TRBJ1-1; D is unclear. The ends were cut back, 5 bases at V and 4 bases at J, with 14 bases in the middle. The germline V gene encodes CDR1 MNHEY and CDR2 SVGAGI. The CDR3 length is 14 residues.

The chain uses TRBV7-9 and TRBJ2-5, with TRBD1 matching over 7 bases. After removal of 5 bases from V and 2 bases from J, the junction contained 17 bases not matched to a gene. This CDR3 has 18 residues. Germline-derived CDR1 and CDR2 are SEHNR and FQNEAQ (reference sequence). This CDR3 reads CASSKRVSNRGLQETQYF. CDR3 nucleotides: TGTGCCAGCAGCAAAAGGGTATCCAACAGGGGATTACAAGAGACCCAGTACTTC.

The chain combines TRBV28 with TRBJ1-2; TRBD1 matches 8 bases. There are 19 residues in the CDR3. Trimming took 7 bases from V and 7 from J; bases not matched to a gene: 26. Germline assignment: CDR1 MDHEN and CDR2 SYDVKM. This chain's CDR3 is CASTFRGQGANGALGGYTF. The DNA for the CDR3 is TGTGCCAGCACCTTCAGGGGGCAGGGGGCGAACGGGGCACTTGGTGGCTACACCTTC.

The J gene is TRBJ1-1, the V gene TRBV10-1; D gene unclear. The CDR3 contains 13 residues. With 3 bases removed from V and 10 bases from J, the gap between germline ends came to 15 bases. Germline V lookup: CDR1 WNHNN, CDR2 SYGVQD (reference sequence). The CDR3 is CASSDTTSEGAFF. In nucleotides, the CDR3 is TGCGCCAGCAGTGACACGACATCTGAGGGAGCTTTCTTT.

This chain uses TRBV13 with TRBJ2-5; 8 bases agree with TRBD2. The germline gives CDR1 PRHDT, CDR2 FYEKMQ (reference sequence). There are 13 residues in the CDR3. Unmatched junction bases numbered 3, after V lost 3 bases and J lost 6 bases. CDR3 DNA sequence: TGTGCCAGCAGCTTTCGGGGGGGTAAGACCCAGTACTTC. The encoded protein is CASSFRGGKTQYF.

This chain uses TRBV28 with TRBJ1-4; D is unresolved. Trimming removed 3 bases from V and 4 bases from J, with 12 bases in between. CDR1 MDHEN and CDR2 SYDVKM come from the germline V gene. The CDR3 spans 15 residues. CDR3 amino acids: CASSFSGSNNEKLFF. The CDR3 DNA reads TGTGCCAGCAGTTTTAGCGGGTCGAATAATGAAAAACTGTTTTTT.

The DNA of the CDR3 is TGTGCCAGCAGCTGGACTAGCGGGAGGGTTGCCGAGCAGTACTTC. Translated, it gives CASSWTSGRVAEQYF. V and J are TRBV7-9 and TRBJ2-7; 15 bases map to TRBD2. CDR3 length: 15 residues. The V gene's germline CDR1 is SEHNR and CDR2 FQNEAQ (reference sequence). Losses at the gene ends were 4 bases for V and 6 bases for J; bases not matched to a gene: 4.

This clone was found a few times. The sample contains more than one DNA sequence encoding this CDR3. This chain uses TRBV6-1 with TRBJ1-1; D is possibly TRBD1 (6 bases). CDR3 size: 14 residues. V shed 1 base and J shed 5 bases, with 11 bases lying between them. Germline CDR1 MNHNS, CDR2 SASEGT. The CDR3 region is CASSEVRGGTEAFF. The CDR3 nucleotides read TGTGCCAGCAGTGAAGTCAGGGGAGGAACTGAAGCTTTCTTT.

This chain uses TRBV6-1 with TRBJ2-7, with D possibly matching TRBD2 (6 bases). Germline-derived CDR1 and CDR2 are MNHNS and SASEGT. The V end was cut by 3 bases, the J end by 3 bases, with 12 bases between. This CDR3 has 14 amino acids. The CDR3: CASSERGRFYEQYF. The CDR3 DNA reads as TGTGCCAGCAGTGAGCGGGGTCGTTTCTACGAGCAGTACTTC.

The chain carries TRBV30 and TRBJ2-5, with D possibly matching TRBD2 (6 bases). This CDR3 comprises 16 residues. Trimming took 7 bases from V and 3 from J, leaving 24 bases between them. Germline V CDR1 and CDR2: GTSNPN, SVGIG (reference sequence). The DNA for the CDR3 is TGTGCCTCCACCAGCTTTCCTAGCGTACACGAAGAGACCCAGTACTTC. Translating it yields CASTSFPSVHEETQYF.

This chain connects TRBV27 to TRBJ2-7, with D uncertain. Germline values: CDR1 MNHEY, CDR2 SMNVEV (reference sequence). CDR3 length equals 15 residues. Trimming took 4 bases from V and 3 from J, leaving 16 bases between them. Here the CDR3 DNA reads TGTGCCAGCAGTTCCCCTAAGCGATCCGTCTACGAGCAGTACTTC. Its translation: CASSSPKRSVYEQYF.